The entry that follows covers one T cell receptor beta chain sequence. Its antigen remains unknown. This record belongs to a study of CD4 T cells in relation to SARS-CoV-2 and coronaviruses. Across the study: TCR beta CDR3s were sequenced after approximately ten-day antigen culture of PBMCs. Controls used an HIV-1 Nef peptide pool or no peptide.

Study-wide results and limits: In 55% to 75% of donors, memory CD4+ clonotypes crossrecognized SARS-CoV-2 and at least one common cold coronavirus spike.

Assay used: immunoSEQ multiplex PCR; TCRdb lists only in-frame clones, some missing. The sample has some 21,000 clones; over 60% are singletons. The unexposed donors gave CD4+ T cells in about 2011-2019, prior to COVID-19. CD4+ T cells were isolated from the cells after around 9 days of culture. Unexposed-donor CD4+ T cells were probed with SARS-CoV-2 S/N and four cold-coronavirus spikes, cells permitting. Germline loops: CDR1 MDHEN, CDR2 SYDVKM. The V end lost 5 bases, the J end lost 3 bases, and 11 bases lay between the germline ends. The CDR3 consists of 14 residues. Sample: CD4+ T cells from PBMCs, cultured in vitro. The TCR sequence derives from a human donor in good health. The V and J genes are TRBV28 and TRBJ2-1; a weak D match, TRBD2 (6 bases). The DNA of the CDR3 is TGTGCCAGCAGTCCGGGACTTGACTACAATGAGCAGTTCTTC. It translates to CASSPGLDYNEQFF.